Listed below are T cell receptor beta chains from one sample, sequenced in a study of blood T cell repertoires in COVID-19. Measured with immunoSEQ multiplex PCR; TCRdb has only the in-frame clones, and not every one. The sample comprises 55,000 to 75,000 clones, approximately 83% of which are singletons, and about 28% rests with the top ten. The sample was peripheral blood. These receptors all come from a man aged 70-80 years with acute or convalescent COVID-19. CDR3s include the opening cysteine and the closing phenylalanine or tryptophan. D genes are given only for firm matches. Not all rows give a size; the values are once, few, many and, for expanded clones, a class.

clone size,D gene,J gene,V gene,CDR3 length,CDR3 protein,CDR3 DNA
NA,TRBD1,TRBJ1-5,TRBV18,14,CASSPNTGGQPQHF,TGTGCCAGCTCACCGAACACAGGGGGTCAGCCCCAGCATTTT
NA,TRBD2,TRBJ2-7,TRBV5-6,15,CASSRRTSGSYEQYF,TGTGCCAGCAGCCGGAGGACTAGCGGCTCCTACGAGCAGTACTTC
NA,NA,TRBJ1-1,TRBV6-5,16,CASSYSVQTLGGEAFF,TGTGCCAGCAGTTACTCGGTCCAGACCTTAGGCGGAGAAGCTTTCTTT
NA,NA,TRBJ1-5,TRBV12-5,13,CASAAEGNQPQHF,TGTGCTAGTGCCGCGGAAGGCAATCAGCCCCAGCATTTT
NA,NA,TRBJ2-5,TRBV7-9,15,CASSPHGVGEETQYF,TGTGCCAGCAGCCCTCACGGGGTTGGAGAAGAGACCCAGTACTTC
NA,TRBD1,TRBJ2-7,TRBV27,13,CASGPQTGVEQYF,TGTGCCAGCGGGCCCCAAACAGGGGTCGAGCAGTACTTC
NA,TRBD2,TRBJ2-5,TRBV27,16,CASSTRTSGDQETQYF,TGTGCCAGCAGTACCCGGACTAGCGGAGACCAAGAGACCCAGTACTTC
NA,TRBD1,TRBJ1-1,TRBV18,17,CASSRTGTVGMNTEAFF,TGTGCCAGCTCACGGACAGGGACAGTGGGCATGAACACTGAAGCTTTCTTT
NA,NA,TRBJ1-1,TRBV6-5,14,CASSLQSMNTEAFF,TGTGCCAGCAGTCTCCAGTCGATGAACACTGAAGCTTTCTTT
medium-sized,NA,TRBJ2-1,TRBV11-2,12,CASSLAQAEQFF,TGTGCCAGCAGCTTAGCCCAGGCTGAGCAGTTCTTC
NA,NA,TRBJ2-1,TRBV28,12,CASRPSTRRQFF,TGTGCCAGCAGGCCGTCGACTAGACGGCAGTTCTTC
once,TRBD1,TRBJ1-4,TRBV4-3,14,CASSKGAPNEKLFF,TGCGCCAGCAGCAAGGGGGCTCCTAATGAAAAACTGTTTTTT
NA,NA,TRBJ2-7,TRBV15,18,CATSRDLRHPDKPYEQYF,TGTGCCACCAGCAGAGATCTAAGGCACCCTGACAAACCCTACGAGCAGTACTTC
once,TRBD1,TRBJ1-4,TRBV28,15,CASRASGTGVEKLFF,TGTGCCAGCAGAGCCAGCGGGACAGGGGTAGAAAAACTGTTTTTT
NA,TRBD1,TRBJ1-5,TRBV29-1,13,CSVGTGPYQPQHF,TGCAGCGTTGGGACAGGGCCCTATCAGCCCCAGCATTTT
NA,TRBD1,TRBJ1-5,TRBV2,15,CASSAAGQGNQPQHF,TGTGCCAGCAGTGCGGCTGGACAGGGCAATCAGCCCCAGCATTTT